The clone carrying this TCR beta chain was detected only a few times. Original handling: Estimation of nucleated cell counts was performed using reference gene primer amplification. TCRdb's copy holds only in-frame clones and misses some; the assay was immunoSEQ multiplex PCR. That table supplies the V and J calls and clone size; D and trimming were determined from the DNA. This sample has about 140,000 clones; around 84% occur once, and the top ten carry approximately 8.3%. The data derive from a study of blood T cell repertoires in COVID-19. Study background: Sites across the United States, Italy and Spain contributed samples from acute and convalescent COVID-19.

V was pared by 3 bases and J by 5 bases, with 7 bases of the junction left unmatched. The length of the CDR3 is 15 residues. The germline CDR1 and CDR2 sequences are SGHDN and FVKESK. The receptor was derived from a woman in her fifties or sixties with acute or convalescent COVID-19. The rearrangement links TRBV14 to TRBJ1-5, with TRBD1 matching 7 bases. What was sequenced was peripheral blood. The DNA of the CDR3 is TGTGCCAGCAGCCAGGGAATAGACAGGGATCAGCCCCAGCATTTT. Translated, it gives CASSQGIDRDQPQHF.